A single sample gave rise to the 9 T cell receptor beta chains below, sequenced in a study of CD8+ T cells in alopecia areata. The treatment denotes: oral pan-JAK inhibitor, 5-10 mg twice daily. cDNA reverse transcribed from extracted RNA served as the sequencing template. Clones were read by immunoSEQ multiplex PCR, and TCRdb kept only the in-frame ones, dropping some. Altogether over 85,000 clones are present, around 70% being singletons, with the ten largest covering 15% to 20%. The sequences come from CD8+ T cells sorted from blood, collected around week 46, from a patient treated with tofacitinib. These receptors came from a human donor with alopecia areata.

The rearrangement uses TRBV5-1 and TRBJ1-2; the match to TRBD1 covers 9 bases. Trimming removed 1 base from V and 5 bases from J; junction bases left unmatched: 6. Germline V CDR1 and CDR2: SGHRS, YFSETQ. This CDR3 has 15 amino acids. The CDR3 is CASSLWDRDGYGYTF. CDR3 in DNA: TGCGCCAGCAGCTTGTGGGACAGGGACGGATATGGCTACACCTTC. Full variable domain (outside the CDR3, taken from reference TRBV5-1 and TRBJ1-2): KAGVTQTPRYLIKTRGQQVTLSCSPISGHRSVSWYQQTPGQGLQFLFEYFSETQRNKGNFPGRFSGRQFSNSRSEMNVSTLELGDSALYLCASSLWDRDGYGYTFGSGTRLTVV.

The chain couples TRBV9 to TRBJ2-7; possible D gene TRBD2, 6 bases. The length of the CDR3 is 12 residues. The germline CDR1 and CDR2 sequences are SGDLS and YYNGEE. V was shortened by 3 bases and J by 4 bases, with 8 bases between the two germline ends. CDR3 region: CASSAGGYEQYF. DNA of the CDR3: TGTGCCAGCAGCGCCGGGGGATACGAGCAGTACTTC.

J is TRBJ2-6 and V is TRBV4-3, with D tentatively TRBD2 (5 bases). The CDR3 has 17 amino acids. With 0 bases removed from V and 3 bases from J, the gap between germline ends came to 12 bases. The germline gives CDR1 LGHNA, CDR2 YSLEER. The CDR3 loop is CASSQDSPGNGANVLTF. The CDR3 nucleotides read TGCGCCAGCAGCCAAGATTCGCCCGGGAATGGGGCCAACGTCCTGACTTTC.

The chain carries TRBV10-2 and TRBJ1-2, with D possibly TRBD1 on 6 matching bases. CDR1 and CDR2 from the germline V gene are WSHSY and SAAADI. Trimming took off 4 bases at V and 2 bases at J, with 17 bases between the two ends. This CDR3 contains 16 residues. The CDR3 is CASSARTDKVNYGYTF. The CDR3 nucleotides are TGCGCCAGCAGTGCGAGGACAGACAAAGTAAACTATGGCTACACCTTC.

The J gene is TRBJ2-4, the V gene TRBV10-3; perhaps D is TRBD1 or TRBD2 (5 bases each). V was pared by 0 bases and J by 4 bases, with 10 bases between. Germline V gene sequence: CDR1 ENHRY, CDR2 SYGVKD. This CDR3 has 15 amino acids. The CDR3 nucleotides read TGTGCCATCAGTGAGTCTGGGGGTCTGAAAAACATTCAGTACTTC. As protein: CAISESGGLKNIQYF.

V is TRBV7-6 and J is TRBJ2-2; 8 bases map to TRBD1. J was trimmed by 1 base and V by 5 bases; bases with no gene match: 15. Germline loops: CDR1 SGHVS, CDR2 FNYEAQ. CDR3 length: 19 residues. CDR3 amino acids: CASSPRGTGLSKNTGELFF. The DNA of the CDR3 is TGTGCCAGCAGCCCCAGGGGGACAGGCTTATCGAAGAACACCGGGGAGCTGTTTTTT.

The genes are TRBV15 and TRBJ1-5, with D possibly TRBD1 on 6 matching bases. Trimming stripped 1 base from V and 3 bases from J, with 10 bases between. The germline V gene encodes CDR1 LNHNV and CDR2 YYDKDF (reference sequence). The CDR3 contains 15 residues. The CDR3 DNA reads TGTGCCACCAGCAGAGCTAGGACAGTCAATCAGCCCCAGCATTTT. Protein sequence: CATSRARTVNQPQHF. Combining the CDR3 with reference TRBV15 and TRBJ1-5 gives the whole variable domain DAMVIQNPRYQVTQFGKPVTLSCSQTLNHNVMYWYQQKSSQAPKLLFHYYDKDFNNEADTPDNFQSRRPNTSFCFLDIRSPGLGDTAMYLCATSRARTVNQPQHFGDGTRLSIL.

CDR3: CSVEGTSGGAGEQFF. CDR3 nucleotides: TGCAGCGTTGAAGGGACTAGCGGGGGGGCTGGTGAGCAGTTCTTC. The chain recombines TRBV29-1 with TRBJ2-1; 15 bases agree with TRBD2. The CDR3 is 15 residues long. Germline-derived CDR1 and CDR2 are SQVTM and ANQGSEA. After removal of 1 base from V and 9 bases from J, the junction contained 4 bases not matched to a gene.

This clone was observed a handful of times. CDR3 bases: TGTGCCAGCAGCTTAGGTTTACAATGGGAAGGGCAGTTCTTC. Its translation is CASSLGLQWEGQFF. This chain joins TRBV7-6 and TRBJ2-1; no firm D call. Between the trimmed V and J ends, which lost 1 base and 12 bases, there was a span of 16 bases. CDR1 and CDR2 from the germline V gene are SGHVS and FNYEAQ. This CDR3 spans 14 amino acids.